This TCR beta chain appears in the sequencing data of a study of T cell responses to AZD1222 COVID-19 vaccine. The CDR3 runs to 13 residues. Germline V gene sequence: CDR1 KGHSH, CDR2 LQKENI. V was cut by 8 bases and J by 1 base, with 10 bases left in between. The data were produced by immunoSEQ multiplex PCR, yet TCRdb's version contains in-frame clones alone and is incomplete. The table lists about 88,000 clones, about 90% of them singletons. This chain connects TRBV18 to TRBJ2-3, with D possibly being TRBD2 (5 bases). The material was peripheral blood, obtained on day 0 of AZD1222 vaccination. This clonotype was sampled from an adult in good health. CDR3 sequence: CASRDSGTDTQYF. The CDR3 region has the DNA TGTGCCAGCCGCGATAGCGGCACAGATACGCAGTATTTT.